These 29 T cell receptor beta chains came from one sample sequenced in a study of blood T cell repertoires in COVID-19. Clones were read by immunoSEQ multiplex PCR, and TCRdb kept only the in-frame ones, dropping some. Of 150,000 to 200,000 clones in the sample, roughly 88% were seen once. The specimen sequenced was PBMCs or T cells enriched from blood (not recorded which). The receptors were gathered from a woman in her fifties or sixties who had recovered from COVID-19.

This clone was found once. This chain joins TRBV5-1 and TRBJ2-1; TRBD2 matches at 11 bases. The germline gives CDR1 SGHRS, CDR2 YFSETQ. V was pared by 1 base and J by 6 bases, with 6 bases of the junction left unmatched. The CDR3 contains 16 residues. CDR3 region: CASSLTSGSMGNEQFF. The CDR3, as DNA: TGCGCCAGCAGCTTGACTAGCGGGAGTATGGGCAATGAGCAGTTCTTC.

The chain uses TRBV2 and TRBJ1-2; 9 bases agree with TRBD1. Unmatched junction bases numbered 7, after V lost 5 bases and J lost 9 bases. This CDR3 region has 13 residues. Germline V gives CDR1 SNHLY, CDR2 FYNNEI. The CDR3 spells CASSPGQGLRYTF. DNA of the CDR3: TGTGCCAGCAGTCCCGGACAGGGGTTGCGCTACACCTTC.

The genes are TRBV5-1 and TRBJ2-2, with TRBD2 as a possible D gene (6 bases). Trimming shortened V by 5 bases and J by 7 bases, and 18 bases separated the two germline ends. The germline CDR1 and CDR2 sequences are SGHRS and YFSETQ. CDR3 length: 15 residues. The CDR3: CASSWSQEGFGELFF. DNA of the CDR3: TGCGCCAGCAGTTGGTCACAGGAGGGTTTCGGGGAGCTGTTTTTT.

This chain links TRBV7-2 with TRBJ1-6; 7 nucleotides line up with TRBD1. Germline V gene lookup returns CDR1 SGHTA and CDR2 FQGNSA. The V gene end was trimmed by 1 base and the J gene end by 8 bases; junction bases not matched to a gene: 5. CDR3 length: 15 residues. CDR3 coding DNA: TGTGCCAGCAGCTTAGTGGGACAGCTTTATTCACCCCTCCACTTT. It is translated as CASSLVGQLYSPLHF.

The chain has TRBV7-6 and TRBJ2-7; 8 nucleotides line up with TRBD2. This CDR3 spans 17 amino acids. Germline CDR1 SGHVS, CDR2 FNYEAQ. The V segment lost 2 bases and the J segment 6 bases; nucleotides outside the gene matches: 15. For the CDR3, the DNA is TGTGCCAGCAGCTTAAGGGCCGGGGGGGGTTCTTCGGGCGAGCAGTACTTC. Its translation is CASSLRAGGGSSGEQYF.

The CDR3, as DNA: TGTGCCAGCAGCTTGGGGCAGGGGCGATCCAATGAGCAGTTCTTC. Translation: CASSLGQGRSNEQFF. The chain couples TRBV5-4 to TRBJ2-1; D might be TRBD1 (6 bases). This CDR3 spans 15 amino acids. The germline V gene has CDR1 SGHNT and CDR2 YYREEE (reference sequence). V shed 0 bases and J shed 6 bases, with 13 bases lying between them. Complete variable domain (other parts from reference TRBV5-4 and TRBJ2-1): ETGVTQSPTHLIKTRGQQVTLRCSSQSGHNTVSWYQQALGQGPQFIFQYYREEENGRGNFPPRFSGLQFPNYSSELNVNALELDDSALYLCASSLGQGRSNEQFFGPGTRLTVL.

This clone was counted a few times. This chain connects TRBV30 to TRBJ1-4, with a weak D call TRBD1 (5 bases). The CDR3 is 14 amino acids. V dropped 4 bases and J dropped 2 bases, with 11 bases sitting between them. Germline CDR1 and CDR2: GTSNPN and SVGIG (reference sequence). The CDR3 here is CAWKPPGTNEKLFF. CDR3 DNA: TGTGCCTGGAAGCCCCCAGGGACTAATGAAAAACTGTTTTTT.

The V call is TRBV6-6, the J call TRBJ2-1; 10 bases align to TRBD2. Germline trimming cut 10 bases from V and 7 bases from J; bases unmatched to any gene: 7. The CDR3 is made up of 13 amino acids. CDR1 is MNHNY, CDR2 SVGAGI, per germline (reference sequence). CDR3 sequence (DNA): TGTGCCACCTTAGCGGGGGGCGGGAATGAGCAGTTCTTC. The encoded protein is CATLAGGGNEQFF.

V is TRBV3-1 (or the pseudogene TRBV3-2) and J is TRBJ2-2; D not resolved. Trimming stripped 2 bases from V and 1 base from J, with 8 bases between. Germline V gene data show CDR1 as LGHDT and CDR2 as YNNKEL (reference sequence). There are 15 residues in the CDR3. CDR3 in DNA: TGTGCCAGCAGCCAATTCAGAATGAACACCGGGGAGCTGTTTTTT. Amino acids: CASSQFRMNTGELFF.

A few counts support this clone. V usage is TRBV27 and J usage is TRBJ2-1; 7 bases line up with TRBD2. This CDR3 is 14 amino acids long. The germline V gene has CDR1 MNHEY and CDR2 SMNVEV (reference sequence). J was trimmed by 6 bases and V by 3 bases; bases with no gene match: 5. Written as DNA, the CDR3 is TGTGCCAGCAGTTTCCAGCGGGAACCCAATGAGCAGTTCTTC. It codes for CASSFQREPNEQFF.

V usage is TRBV12-5 and J usage is TRBJ1-2; perhaps TRBD1 as D (6 bases). Per the germline V gene, CDR1 is LGHNT and CDR2 is FRNRAP. The CDR3 sequence is 12 residues long. Trimming left V 5 bases short and J 8 bases short, with 12 bases between. The CDR3, as DNA: TGTGCTAGTGGTGATAACAGGGACGGCTACACCTTC. Its translation is CASGDNRDGYTF.

V and J are TRBV19 and TRBJ1-6; no clear D. The CDR3 has 14 amino acids. V was shortened by 7 bases and J by 7 bases, with 14 bases between the two germline ends. Germline-derived CDR1 and CDR2 are LNHDA and SQIVND (reference sequence). CDR3 residues: CASTGGVPNSPLHF. The CDR3 DNA reads TGTGCCAGTACCGGCGGGGTCCCCAATTCACCCCTCCACTTT.

The chain joins TRBV28 to TRBJ1-5; 11 bases are a match to TRBD1. The V and J ends lost 6 bases and 6 bases, in that order; junction bases with no gene match: 4. CDR3 length equals 14 residues. Germline CDR1 MDHEN, CDR2 SYDVKM. Here the CDR3 DNA reads TGTGCCAGCAGAGGGACAGGGGGTTTTCAGCCCCAGCATTTT. This encodes CASRGTGGFQPQHF. Using reference TRBV28 and TRBJ1-5 for the parts outside the CDR3, the full variable domain is DVKVTQSSRYLVKRTGEKVFLECVQDMDHENMFWYRQDPGLGLRLIYFSYDVKMKEKGDIPEGYSVSREKKERFSLILESASTNQTSMYLCASRGTGGFQPQHFGDGTRLSIL.

The rearrangement links TRBV7-4 to TRBJ2-5; possibly TRBD1 for D (7 bases). Germline loops: CDR1 SGHVT, CDR2 SQSDAQ. The CDR3 spans 15 residues. The V end was cut by 4 bases, the J end by 4 bases, with 16 bases between. The CDR3 region has the DNA TGTGCCAGCAGCTACCCCCCGCAGGGGGGAGAGACCCAGTACTTC. Translation gives CASSYPPQGGETQYF.

This chain uses TRBV5-1 with TRBJ2-3, with 13 bases that match TRBD2. The CDR3 length is 16 residues. The V segment lost 0 bases and the J segment 5 bases; nucleotides outside the gene matches: 3. Germline CDR1 SGHRS, CDR2 YFSETQ. Written as DNA, the CDR3 is TGCGCCAGCAGCTTGGTGGGGACTAGCGGGGAAGATACGCAGTATTTT. Amino acid sequence: CASSLVGTSGEDTQYF.

The chain recombines TRBV27 with TRBJ2-1; maybe TRBD1 (6 bases). This CDR3 comprises 15 residues. In germline, CDR1 is MNHEY, CDR2 SMNVEV (reference sequence). V gave up 3 bases and J gave up 3 bases, with 12 bases separating them. CDR3 sequence: CASSFGQGLYNEQFF. CDR3 DNA: TGTGCCAGCAGTTTCGGTCAGGGGCTCTACAATGAGCAGTTCTTC.

This clone was observed once. This sample also contains other DNA sequences that code for the same CDR3. The chain recombines TRBV18 with TRBJ1-1; TRBD1 is a possible D gene (6 bases). V lost 3 bases and J 4 bases, leaving 9 bases between the germline ends. The CDR3 runs 13 residues. Germline values: CDR1 KGHSH, CDR2 LQKENI. The chain's CDR3 is CASSPPGATEAFF. The CDR3 nucleotides read TGTGCCAGCTCACCGCCAGGGGCCACTGAAGCTTTCTTT. Together with reference TRBV18 and TRBJ1-1, the CDR3 gives the full variable domain: NAGVMQNPRHLVRRRGQEARLRCSPMKGHSHVYWYRQLPEEGLKFMVYLQKENIIDESGMPKERFSAEFPKEGPSILRIQQVVRGDSAAYFCASSPPGATEAFFGQGTRLTVV.

V usage is TRBV4-2 and J usage is TRBJ2-1; 8 bases are a match to TRBD2. Germline CDR1 is LGHNA and CDR2 is YNFKEQ. J gave up 6 bases and V 1 base, and 11 bases lay outside the gene matches. The length of the CDR3 is 17 residues. The CDR3 sequence: CASSQVGRSGSPNEQFF. The CDR3 DNA reads as TGTGCCAGCAGCCAAGTGGGAAGGAGCGGGAGCCCCAATGAGCAGTTCTTC.

The chain is built from TRBV28 and TRBJ2-1, with 8 bases identical to TRBD2. Germline V CDR1 and CDR2: MDHEN, SYDVKM. CDR3 size: 15 residues. J gave up 2 bases and V 7 bases, and 7 bases lay outside the gene matches. As DNA, the CDR3 is TGTGCCAGCACTAGTAGGACTAGCCCCTACAATGAGCAGTTCTTC. Protein: CASTSRTSPYNEQFF. The entire variable domain, with the rest obtained from reference TRBV28 and TRBJ2-1, is as follows: DVKVTQSSRYLVKRTGEKVFLECVQDMDHENMFWYRQDPGLGLRLIYFSYDVKMKEKGDIPEGYSVSREKKERFSLILESASTNQTSMYLCASTSRTSPYNEQFFGPGTRLTVL.

The V call is TRBV4-1, the J call TRBJ2-5; TRBD1 agrees at 7 bases. J was trimmed by 5 bases and V by 4 bases; bases with no gene match: 10. CDR3 size: 15 residues. The V gene's germline CDR1 is MGHRA and CDR2 YSYEKL. The CDR3 spells CASSRGTGEWETQYF. Written as DNA, the CDR3 is TGCGCCAGCAGCCGGGGCACAGGGGAGTGGGAGACCCAGTACTTC.

The chain carries TRBV6-1 and TRBJ2-7, with TRBD1 identical over 11 bases. V lost 1 base to trimming and J lost 4 bases; unmatched junction nucleotides: 9. CDR1 is MNHNS and CDR2 is SASEGT in the germline V gene. The CDR3 totals 17 residues. The CDR3 here is CASSEVDRGLTGYEQYF. Here the CDR3 DNA reads TGTGCCAGCAGTGAAGTGGACAGGGGGCTTACGGGATACGAGCAGTACTTC.

This chain uses TRBV4-1 with TRBJ2-7; 7 bases match TRBD2. Germline CDR1 reads MGHRA; CDR2 reads YSYEKL. This CDR3 has 18 residues. V dropped 3 bases and J dropped 7; count of bases not matched to a gene: 21. Here the CDR3 DNA reads TGCGCCAGCAGCCAGCAGGGACTATCTACGGCTGTTGGTAGGGAGCAGTACTTC. Protein: CASSQQGLSTAVGREQYF.

This chain connects TRBV3-1 (or the pseudogene TRBV3-2) to TRBJ1-5, with 8 bases identical to TRBD1. Losses at the gene ends were 3 bases for V and 1 base for J; bases not matched to a gene: 5. In germline, CDR1 is LGHDT, CDR2 YNNKEL (reference sequence). The CDR3 loop spans 16 amino acids. The DNA of the CDR3 is TGTGCCAGCAGCCACGGCCAGGGGGCGAGCAATCAGCCCCAGCATTTT. It specifies CASSHGQGASNQPQHF.

In the case of this clone: The same CDR3 arises from other DNA sequences in this sample as well. The chain carries TRBV4-2 and TRBJ2-3; 12 bases align to TRBD1. The CDR3 runs to 17 residues. The germline V gene encodes CDR1 LGHNA and CDR2 YNFKEQ. Unmatched junction bases numbered 6, after V lost 2 bases and J lost 3 bases. The CDR3 region has the DNA TGTGCCAGCAGCCAACATCCGGGACAGGGGGCTACAGATACGCAGTATTTT. Translated, it gives CASSQHPGQGATDTQYF.

This sequence joins TRBV2 and TRBJ2-3; unclear D gene. The CDR3 covers 12 residues. Germline CDR1 reads SNHLY; CDR2 reads FYNNEI. V lost 3 bases and J lost 4, with 5 bases in between. The DNA of the CDR3 is TGTGCCAGCAGTGAGGCTGCAGATACGCAGTATTTT. As protein: CASSEAADTQYF.

The CDR3 is CASSDGGADTGELFF. Here the CDR3 DNA reads TGTGCCAGCAGCGACGGGGGGGCCGACACCGGGGAGCTGTTTTTT. The chain links TRBV9 to TRBJ2-2, with 8 bases aligning to TRBD2. CDR3 length equals 15 residues. Per germline, CDR1 SGDLS and CDR2 YYNGEE. Trimming took 3 bases from V and 3 from J; bases not matched to a gene: 4.

This clone was counted a few times. V gene TRBV9 combines with J gene TRBJ1-5; D gene ambiguous. There are 15 residues in the CDR3. Germline V gene data show CDR1 as SGDLS and CDR2 as YYNGEE. Trimming removed 0 bases from V and 0 bases from J, with 7 bases in between. The CDR3 DNA follows: TGTGCCAGCAGCGTAGGGAGCTATAGCAATCAGCCCCAGCATTTT. Translating it yields CASSVGSYSNQPQHF.

This chain joins TRBV2 and TRBJ2-3; D perhaps matches TRBD2 (7 bases). Per the germline V gene, CDR1 is SNHLY and CDR2 is FYNNEI. CDR3 length: 17 amino acids. The germline V and J ends were trimmed by 6 bases and 2 bases, with 21 bases remaining between them. This CDR3 reads CASSLQEQGGYTDTQYF. The CDR3 nucleotides are TGTGCCAGCAGCCTACAGGAACAGGGAGGGTACACAGATACGCAGTATTTT.

This chain connects TRBV7-8 to TRBJ1-5; 10 positions agree with TRBD1. The CDR3 length is 16 residues. Germline values: CDR1 SGHVS, CDR2 FQNEAQ. Trimming at V came to 3 bases and at J to 7 bases, leaving 9 bases not matched to a gene. The CDR3 is CASSLGTGVIAQPQHF. DNA of the CDR3: TGTGCCAGCAGCTTGGGGACAGGGGTCATTGCGCAGCCCCAGCATTTT.